This TCR beta chain was identified during a study of T-cell memory formation after mild COVID-19. Broader study findings: Those CD4+ clones that contracted were mainly in CM and EM (CD8+ ones in EMRA). Cross-reactive memory seemingly joined, as some responding clones were found in pre-infection memory.

TCRdb ran MiXCR on the 5' RACE reads and lists one entry per CDR3 protein. This table has roughly 240,000 distinct CDR3 sequences, roughly 15% appearing once. V shed 4 bases and J shed 4 bases, with 10 bases lying between them. Germline CDR1 reads SNHLY; CDR2 reads FYNNEI. The CDR3 contains 13 residues. This clonotype was picked up many times. Its antigen is still unknown. The rearrangement uses TRBV2 and TRBJ2-5; D gene uncertain. This sequence was found in a man aged 18 to 30 who had mild COVID-19 (a few samples of this study predate the infection). Cell type and time point are not known. Material: PBMCs or a T cell subset sorted from them (not recorded which). Here the CDR3 reads CASSGALAETQYF. The CDR3 DNA follows: TGTGCCAGCAGTGGTGCATTAGCAGAGACCCAGTACTTC.